The TCR beta chain under discussion was sequenced for a study of blood T cell repertoires in COVID-19. Study-wide background: Acute-phase and convalescent COVID-19 samples originated in the United States, Italy and Spain. The cDNA or gDNA used as material had been derived from T cells, B-cell-depleted T cells, or PBMCs.

Germline V gene data show CDR1 as LGHNA and CDR2 as YNFKEQ. This CDR3 region has 18 residues. V lost 5 bases to trimming and J lost 0 bases; unmatched junction nucleotides: 12. In the study's own analysis: For nucleated cells, counts were estimated from reference gene primer amplification. Clones were read by immunoSEQ multiplex PCR, and TCRdb kept only the in-frame ones, dropping some. V and J calls and clone size are as listed in that table; D and trimming were resolved from the DNA. The sample yields about 110,000 clones, under 90% seen once. Sequencing was performed on peripheral blood. The rearrangement links TRBV4-2 to TRBJ2-4; 8 bases align to TRBD1. The receptor comes from an elderly man with acute or convalescent COVID-19. CDR3 region: CASSEGQGTPLAKNIQYF. The CDR3 bases are TGTGCCAGCAGCGAAGGACAGGGAACCCCTCTAGCCAAAAACATTCAGTACTTC.